The 10 T cell receptor beta chains reported below all come from one sample, sequenced in a study of blood T cell repertoires in COVID-19. The data were produced by immunoSEQ multiplex PCR, yet TCRdb's version contains in-frame clones alone and is incomplete. Of over 150,000 clones in the sample, more than 70% were seen once. What was sequenced was peripheral blood. The source is a man aged 50-60 years with COVID-19, enrolled during active disease.

The chain uses TRBV10-3 and TRBJ1-2; D gene unclear. Germline V gene lookup returns CDR1 ENHRY and CDR2 SYGVKD. Trimming cost V 2 bases and J 4 bases, with 8 bases left between them. The CDR3 runs 13 residues. Here the CDR3 reads CAISEDTPYGYTF. The CDR3 DNA sequence: TGTGCCATCAGTGAGGACACACCCTATGGCTACACCTTC.

V is TRBV5-4 and J is TRBJ2-1; perhaps TRBD2 as D (5 bases). V lost 1 base and J 8 bases, leaving 16 bases between the germline ends. Germline-derived CDR1 and CDR2 are SGHNT and YYREEE (reference sequence). CDR3 length equals 15 residues. CDR3 coding DNA: TGTGCCAGCAGCTTGCGGCTAGCTGGTTATGATGAGCAGTTCTTC. It is translated as CASSLRLAGYDEQFF.

CDR3 sequence reads: CASSLRARSGRGGGDTQYF. The CDR3 coding sequence is TGTGCCAGCAGCTTAAGGGCACGTAGCGGGAGAGGAGGGGGAGATACGCAGTATTTT. The chain joins TRBV7-3 to TRBJ2-3; TRBD2 matches at 9 bases. Germline V gives CDR1 SGHTA, CDR2 FQGTGA. The V segment lost 1 base and the J segment 5 bases; nucleotides outside the gene matches: 16. This CDR3 has 19 residues.

This clone came up once. The V call is TRBV14, the J call TRBJ2-4, with 7 bases that match TRBD1. Per the germline V gene, CDR1 is SGHDN and CDR2 is FVKESK. The CDR3 is 15 residues long. V was clipped by 4 bases and J by 8 bases; unmatched bases: 11. CDR3 region: CASSPRQGTPHIQYF. Written as DNA, the CDR3 is TGTGCCAGCAGCCCGCGACAGGGTACCCCTCACATTCAGTACTTC. Drawing the rest from reference TRBV14 and TRBJ2-4, the complete variable domain is EAGVTQFPSHSVIEKGQTVTLRCDPISGHDNLYWYRRVMGKEIKFLLHFVKESKQDESGMPNNRFLAERTGGTYSTLKVQPAELEDSGVYFCASSPRQGTPHIQYFGAGTRLSVL.

J is TRBJ2-5 and V is TRBV20-1; 8 bases fit TRBD1. This CDR3 contains 14 residues. The germline CDR1 and CDR2 sequences are DFQATT and SNEGSKA (reference sequence). V was pared by 3 bases and J by 6 bases, with 9 bases of the junction left unmatched. The CDR3 here is CSASWQGADQTQYF. CDR3 DNA sequence: TGCAGTGCTAGTTGGCAGGGGGCGGATCAGACCCAGTACTTC.

V usage is TRBV27 and J usage is TRBJ2-2; the D gene is possibly TRBD1 (5 bases). This CDR3 contains 16 residues. Trimming pared 1 base from V and 1 base from J, leaving 10 bases between. Germline CDR1 reads MNHEY; CDR2 reads SMNVEV (reference sequence). The chain's CDR3 is CASSLLGHENTGELFF. For the CDR3, the DNA is TGTGCCAGCAGTTTATTGGGGCATGAGAACACCGGGGAGCTGTTTTTT.

The chain has TRBV19 and TRBJ2-7; possible D gene TRBD1, 6 bases. CDR1 is LNHDA and CDR2 is SQIVND in the germline V gene (reference sequence). The V end lost 1 base, the J end lost 5 bases, and 15 bases lay between the germline ends. This CDR3 is built from 15 residues. The CDR3 sequence is CASSIVWGRGNEQYF. CDR3 coding DNA: TGTGCCAGTAGTATAGTATGGGGCAGGGGCAACGAGCAGTACTTC.

The chain employs TRBV25-1 and TRBJ2-7; 11 nucleotides align to TRBD2. The germline V gene has CDR1 MGHDK and CDR2 SYGVNS. CDR3 length: 15 residues. Losses at the gene ends were 4 bases for V and 6 bases for J; bases not matched to a gene: 8. The CDR3 sequence: CASSASGRQQPEQYF. The DNA for the CDR3 is TGTGCCAGCAGTGCTAGCGGGAGGCAACAACCCGAGCAGTACTTC.

This sequence joins TRBV6-2 or TRBV6-3 and TRBJ2-5; weak D call: TRBD2 (6 bases). Germline loops: CDR1 MNHEY, CDR2 SVGEGT. V dropped 4 bases and J dropped 4 bases, with 19 bases sitting between them. The CDR3 spans 16 residues. The CDR3 nucleotides read TGTGCCAGCAGTTTAACGACCTGGGGAGGACGAGAGACCCAGTACTTC. This translates into CASSLTTWGGRETQYF.

The chain is built from TRBV18 and TRBJ1-5; 7 bases match TRBD1. Per the germline V gene, CDR1 is KGHSH and CDR2 is LQKENI. This CDR3 is 16 amino acids long. The V segment lost 3 bases and the J segment 3 bases; nucleotides outside the gene matches: 8. In DNA, the CDR3 is TGTGCCAGCTCACCTCAGGGGGTAGGTAACAATCAGCCCCAGCATTTT. Protein product: CASSPQGVGNNQPQHF.